Listed here is a single T cell receptor beta chain. This CDR3 is built from 15 residues. Germline-derived CDR1 and CDR2 are SGHVS and FQNEAQ. The V end was cut by 5 bases, the J end by 7 bases, with 15 bases between. Enrollment of patients from Seattle took place during active infection, with longitudinal follow-up. The data are from a study of blood T cell repertoires in COVID-19. Across the study: The cDNA or gDNA used as material had been derived from T cells, B-cell-depleted T cells, or PBMCs.

Original methodology: Amplification of reference gene primers provided the estimated nucleated cell counts. TCRdb keeps only in-frame clones here, not all; method: immunoSEQ multiplex PCR. V, J and clone size are taken as reported in that table, and D and trimming were inferred from the DNA itself. Of about 200,000 clones listed, 82% are singletons. The receptor comes from a woman aged 80 or older with COVID-19, enrolled during active disease. The chain employs TRBV7-8 and TRBJ1-6; unclear D gene. Sequencing was performed on peripheral blood. This CDR3 reads CASSPRQAHNSPLHF. In DNA, the CDR3 is TGTGCCAGCAGCCCCAGGCAGGCGCACAATTCACCCCTCCACTTT.